The 27 T cell receptor beta chains given below trace back to one sample, sequenced in a study of cytomegalovirus exposure and HLA in healthy donors. Primers included in the PCR were 60 Vbeta and 13 Jbeta primers. Repertoires were generated with immunoSEQ multiplex PCR, while TCRdb's copy carries only in-frame clones and drops some. The sample shows 100,000 to 150,000 clones, roughly 80% of them seen only once. Sequencing input: PBMCs. The source is a man aged 18 to 29 in good health and CMV-seropositive.

This chain links TRBV4-1 with TRBJ2-5; TRBD1 matches at 10 bases. This CDR3 spans 17 amino acids. In germline, CDR1 is MGHRA, CDR2 YSYEKL. J lost 3 bases, V lost 0 bases, and 7 bases had no gene match. The CDR3 reads CASSQDPGQGWKETQYF. The CDR3 bases are TGCGCCAGCAGCCAAGACCCGGGACAGGGGTGGAAAGAGACCCAGTACTTC.

The chain recombines TRBV10-1 with TRBJ2-3; the match to TRBD1 covers 8 bases. Germline CDR1 and CDR2: WNHNN and SYGVQD (reference sequence). J was trimmed by 1 base and V by 3 bases; bases with no gene match: 6. This CDR3 comprises 16 residues. Written as DNA, the CDR3 is TGCGCCAGCAGTGACAGGGGGCGCCCCGGCACAGATACGCAGTATTTT. It is translated as CASSDRGRPGTDTQYF.

J is TRBJ2-2 and V is TRBV11-2, with unresolved D. Germline CDR1 and CDR2: SGHAT and FQNNGV. The CDR3 is made up of 15 amino acids. The ends were cut back, 7 bases at V and 2 bases at J, with 14 bases in the middle. The CDR3 DNA sequence: TGTGCCAGCACCGCGCTAGGTAGAAACACCGGGGAGCTGTTTTTT. Translation: CASTALGRNTGELFF.

The rearrangement joins TRBV2 to TRBJ2-1, with 7 bases that match TRBD1. Germline-derived CDR1 and CDR2 are SNHLY and FYNNEI. V trimming: 6 bases; J trimming: 8 bases; junction bases outside the gene matches: 13. The CDR3 sequence is 15 residues long. CDR3 region: CASRFPTGSLDEQFF. CDR3 bases: TGTGCCAGCAGGTTCCCGACAGGGTCGTTGGATGAGCAGTTCTTC.

The count of this clone is one. The V and J genes are TRBV29-1 and TRBJ2-7; 8 nucleotides agree with TRBD1. The CDR3 loop spans 13 amino acids. From germline, CDR1 is SQVTM and CDR2 ANQGSEA. V shed 8 bases and J 4 bases; nucleotides not matched to a gene: 10. The CDR3 DNA sequence: TGCAGCCCTGTGACAGGGGTAATTTACGAGCAGTACTTC. Amino acid sequence: CSPVTGVIYEQYF.

The chain recombines TRBV19 with TRBJ2-2; TRBD2 agrees at 10 bases. The V and J ends lost 9 bases and 5 bases, in that order; junction bases with no gene match: 9. The CDR3 sequence is 15 residues long. Germline-derived CDR1 and CDR2 are LNHDA and SQIVND (reference sequence). CDR3 amino acids: CASSPSGGETGELFF. DNA of the CDR3: TGTGCCAGCAGCCCTAGCGGGGGTGAAACCGGGGAGCTGTTTTTT.

The CDR3 is CASSAEGARYGYTF. CDR3 in DNA: TGTGCCAGCAGCGCCGAGGGGGCCCGCTATGGCTACACCTTC. V gene TRBV9 combines with J gene TRBJ1-2; 7 bases agree with TRBD1. Germline V CDR1 and CDR2: SGDLS, YYNGEE. This CDR3 comprises 14 residues. V was clipped by 3 bases and J by 4 bases; unmatched bases: 6.

This clone occurred once. The chain is built from TRBV19 and TRBJ2-5, with 8 positions matching TRBD1. The tail of the sequence fits TRBJ2-7 better, so the J call may be wrong. Germline CDR1 LNHDA, CDR2 SQIVND (reference sequence). The CDR3 is 14 residues long. For the CDR3, the DNA is TGTGCCAGCGCGAGCCGGGACAGGAAGTACGAGCAGTACTTC. Protein product: CASASRDRKYEQYF.

The chain couples TRBV7-2 to TRBJ1-5, with D perhaps TRBD1 (6 bases). CDR3 length equals 15 residues. Germline assignment: CDR1 SGHTA and CDR2 FQGNSA. V dropped 6 bases and J dropped 2 bases, with 14 bases sitting between them. This CDR3 reads CASSQKGGGNQPQHF. The CDR3, as DNA: TGTGCCAGCAGTCAAAAGGGGGGGGGCAATCAGCCCCAGCATTTT.

This sequence joins TRBV18 and TRBJ1-1; TRBD1 is a possible D gene (6 bases). Trimming left V 1 base short and J 10 bases short, with 10 bases between. CDR1 KGHSH and CDR2 LQKENI come from the germline V gene. CDR3 length equals 12 residues. CDR3 region: CASSPQGGGAFF. CDR3 bases: TGTGCCAGCTCACCACAGGGGGGGGGAGCTTTCTTT.

In this sample, this clone turned up a few times. This CDR3 reads CASSITLMTEAFF. The CDR3 nucleotides read TGTGCCAGTAGTATTACTTTGATGACTGAAGCTTTCTTT. The J gene is TRBJ1-1, the V gene TRBV19, with unresolved D. CDR3 length: 13 amino acids. CDR1 and CDR2 from the germline V gene are LNHDA and SQIVND (reference sequence). V was shortened by 3 bases and J by 5 bases, with 10 bases between the two germline ends.

The chain couples TRBV30 to TRBJ2-2; 12 bases align to TRBD1. J gave up 7 bases and V 2 bases, and 5 bases lay outside the gene matches. Germline V gives CDR1 GTSNPN, CDR2 SVGIG (reference sequence). CDR3 length equals 15 residues. The CDR3 loop reads CAWSPGQGAGGELFF. The CDR3 nucleotides are TGTGCCTGGAGTCCGGGACAGGGGGCGGGCGGGGAGCTGTTTTTT.

V gene TRBV14 combines with J gene TRBJ2-3, with TRBD2 as a possible D gene (6 bases). The length of the CDR3 is 13 residues. Trimming pared 6 bases from V and 10 bases from J, leaving 17 bases between. Germline V gene data show CDR1 as SGHDN and CDR2 as FVKESK. The CDR3 DNA sequence: TGTGCCAGCAGGAGGTTCGCCGGGGGTTCGCAGTATTTT. This sequence encodes CASRRFAGGSQYF.

The V call is TRBV7-2, the J call TRBJ2-4; TRBD1 matches 7 bases. Germline V gene data show CDR1 as SGHTA and CDR2 as FQGNSA. The CDR3 totals 14 residues. The V gene end was trimmed by 3 bases and the J gene end by 8 bases; junction bases not matched to a gene: 7. The CDR3 DNA is TGTGCCAGCAGCTTTAGAAACAGGGGATACATTCAGTACTTC. As protein: CASSFRNRGYIQYF.

The sample holds a few counts of this clone. The chain is built from TRBV9 and TRBJ2-3, with 13 bases lining up with TRBD2. This CDR3 has 15 residues. With 5 bases clipped from V and 4 bases from J, the junction kept 4 bases outside the gene matches. The germline V gene encodes CDR1 SGDLS and CDR2 YYNGEE. The CDR3 DNA is TGTGCCAGCAGTGAAACTAGCGGGAGGGCAGATACGCAGTATTTT. This codes for CASSETSGRADTQYF.

The V and J genes are TRBV19 and TRBJ2-1; D perhaps matches TRBD1 (5 bases). With 3 bases removed from V and 7 bases from J, the gap between germline ends came to 10 bases. CDR1 and CDR2 (germline): LNHDA, SQIVND (reference sequence). CDR3 length equals 13 residues. CDR3 protein: CASSIGDSNEQFF. The CDR3 DNA reads TGTGCCAGTAGTATTGGCGACAGTAATGAGCAGTTCTTC.

The chain links TRBV5-6 to TRBJ1-6; 7 bases fit TRBD1. CDR1 is SGHDT and CDR2 is YYEEEE in the germline V gene. The J segment lost 7 bases and the V segment lost 5 bases, leaving 9 bases of the junction unmatched. There are 15 residues in the CDR3. The CDR3 sequence is CASSGRDRENSPLHF. The CDR3 bases are TGTGCCAGCAGTGGGCGGGACAGAGAGAATTCACCCCTCCACTTT. Full variable domain (rest looked up from reference TRBV5-6 and TRBJ1-6): DAGVTQSPTHLIKTRGQQVTLRCSPKSGHDTVSWYQQALGQGPQFIFQYYEEEERQRGNFPDRFSGHQFPNYSSELNVNALLLGDSALYLCASSGRDRENSPLHFGNGTRLTVT.

V is TRBV7-2 and J is TRBJ2-2, with a tentative D call TRBD1 (6 bases). V was trimmed by 5 bases and J by 6 bases, leaving 16 bases between them. CDR1 and CDR2 (germline): SGHTA, FQGNSA. The CDR3 extends over 15 amino acids. The CDR3: CASSVDRFRAGELFF. Written as DNA, the CDR3 is TGTGCCAGCAGCGTTGACAGGTTTCGAGCCGGGGAGCTGTTTTTT.

This sequence joins TRBV11-2 and TRBJ2-7; possible D gene TRBD2, 5 bases. CDR1 SGHAT and CDR2 FQNNGV come from the germline V gene. Deletions cut 1 base from V and 7 bases from J, with 14 bases between. The CDR3 covers 14 residues. CDR3 residues: CASSLVPGLREQYF. Written as DNA, the CDR3 is TGTGCCAGCAGCTTAGTTCCGGGATTACGTGAGCAGTACTTC. The full variable domain, in which reference TRBV11-2 and TRBJ2-7 provide the parts outside the CDR3, is EAGVAQSPRYKIIEKRQSVAFWCNPISGHATLYWYQQILGQGPKLLIQFQNNGVVDDSQLPKDRFSAERLKGVDSTLKIQPAKLEDSAVYLCASSLVPGLREQYFGPGTRLTVT.

The V gene is TRBV10-3, the J gene TRBJ2-1; 8 bases match TRBD2. The CDR3 length is 14 residues. Looked up from germline, CDR1 is ENHRY and CDR2 is SYGVKD. After removal of 11 bases from V and 9 bases from J, the junction contained 15 bases not matched to a gene. CDR3 protein: CAAGGAGDQGEQFF. As DNA, the CDR3 is TGTGCCGCAGGAGGAGCGGGGGATCAGGGTGAGCAGTTCTTC.

This clone was found once. V usage is TRBV6-6 and J usage is TRBJ1-2; TRBD1 agrees at 7 bases. In germline, CDR1 is MNHNY, CDR2 SVGAGI (reference sequence). The CDR3 is made up of 13 amino acids. V lost 7 bases to trimming and J lost 5 bases; unmatched junction nucleotides: 7. CDR3 nucleotide sequence: TGTGCCAGCAAGGGAGAGACAGGGTATGGCTACACCTTC. Translated: CASKGETGYGYTF.

This chain links TRBV6-5 with TRBJ2-1, with 8 bases lining up with TRBD2. The germline V gene encodes CDR1 MNHEY and CDR2 SVGAGI. The CDR3 covers 13 residues. Trimming cost V 6 bases and J 12 bases; bases outside gene matches: 10. The CDR3 reads CASSLIERGSQFF. The CDR3 nucleotides are TGTGCCAGCAGCCTGATAGAGCGGGGGTCGCAGTTCTTC.

This clone came up once. The genes are TRBV13 and TRBJ1-2; D ambiguous. The CDR3 is 15 residues long. In germline, CDR1 is PRHDT, CDR2 FYEKMQ (reference sequence). Trimming took 5 bases from V and 0 from J, leaving 13 bases between them. The CDR3, as DNA: TGTGCCAGCAGCCCCTGGGGAGGGACTAACTATGGCTACACCTTC. Its translation: CASSPWGGTNYGYTF.

As to this clone: One end of the junction is discordant with germline, which a read error may explain. The chain is built from TRBV7-9 and TRBJ2-7, with a tentative D call TRBD1 (5 bases). The length of the CDR3 is 14 residues. Looked up from germline, CDR1 is SEHNR and CDR2 is FQNEAQ (reference sequence). This chain's CDR3 is CSSSLVPGSYEQYF. CDR3 nucleotide sequence: TGTTCCAGCAGCTTAGTACCAGGGTCCTACGAGCAGTACTTC.

The V gene is TRBV11-2, the J gene TRBJ2-2; 10 bases align to TRBD1. The CDR3 has 17 residues. J was trimmed by 3 bases and V by 5 bases; bases with no gene match: 9. From germline, CDR1 is SGHAT and CDR2 FQNNGV. CDR3 loop: CASSVPTGGRYTGELFF. The CDR3 DNA sequence: TGTGCCAGCAGCGTCCCGACAGGGGGCAGGTACACCGGGGAGCTGTTTTTT.

This clone has only a few counts. This chain links TRBV5-6 with TRBJ1-2; D gene unclear. Germline CDR1 reads SGHDT; CDR2 reads YYEEEE. This CDR3 is 12 amino acids long. The V end lost 5 bases, the J end lost 3 bases, and 8 bases lay between the germline ends. The CDR3 DNA follows: TGTGCCAGCAGTTTGACTGACTATGGCTACACCTTC. This translates into CASSLTDYGYTF.

This sequence joins TRBV7-8 and TRBJ2-7, with a possible D match to TRBD2 (5 bases). CDR1 and CDR2 (germline): SGHVS, FQNEAQ. V lost 5 bases to trimming and J lost 6 bases, with 20 bases between them. This CDR3 spans 15 amino acids. The CDR3, as DNA: TGTGCCAGCAGCCAGGAACGGGGTTTGACTCGCGAGCAGTACTTC. Translating gives CASSQERGLTREQYF.